This T cell receptor (beta chain) was obtained from a study of T cell responses to AZD1222 COVID-19 vaccine. Clones were sequenced by immunoSEQ multiplex PCR, and TCRdb holds only the in-frame ones, with some missing. The table lists 70,000 to 95,000 clones, about 88% of them singletons. J gave up 9 bases and V 1 base, and 1 base lay outside the gene matches. The CDR3 sequence is 12 residues long. Germline V gene lookup returns CDR1 LGHDT and CDR2 YNNKEL (reference sequence). This clone was detected only once. V gene TRBV3-1 (or the pseudogene TRBV3-2) combines with J gene TRBJ1-1, with 8 positions matching TRBD1. The receptor was isolated from an adult who received the AZD1222 COVID-19 vaccine. The material sequenced was peripheral blood, taken 28 days after the second AZD1222 dose. The CDR3 loop reads CASSQGDRKAFF. The DNA of the CDR3 is TGTGCCAGCAGCCAAGGGGACAGGAAAGCTTTCTTT.